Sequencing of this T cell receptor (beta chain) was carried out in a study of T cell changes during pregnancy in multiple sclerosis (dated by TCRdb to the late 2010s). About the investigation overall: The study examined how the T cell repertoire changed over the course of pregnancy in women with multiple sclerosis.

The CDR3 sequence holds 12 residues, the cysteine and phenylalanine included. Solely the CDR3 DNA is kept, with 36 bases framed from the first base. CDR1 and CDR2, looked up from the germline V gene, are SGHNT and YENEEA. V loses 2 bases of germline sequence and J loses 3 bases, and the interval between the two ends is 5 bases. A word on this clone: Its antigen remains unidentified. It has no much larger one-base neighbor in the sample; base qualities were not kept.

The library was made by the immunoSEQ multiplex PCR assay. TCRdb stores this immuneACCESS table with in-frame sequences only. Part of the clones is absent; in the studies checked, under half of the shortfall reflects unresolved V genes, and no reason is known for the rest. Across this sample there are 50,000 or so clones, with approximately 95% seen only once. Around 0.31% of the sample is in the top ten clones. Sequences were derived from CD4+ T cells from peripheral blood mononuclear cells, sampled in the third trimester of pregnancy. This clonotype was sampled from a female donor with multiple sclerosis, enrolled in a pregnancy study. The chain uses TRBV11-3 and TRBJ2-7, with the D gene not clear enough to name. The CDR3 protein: CASSLIRYEQYF. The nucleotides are TGTGCCAGCAGCTTAATTCGCTACGAGCAGTACTTC. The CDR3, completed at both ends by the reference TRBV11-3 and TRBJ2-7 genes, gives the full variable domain EAGVVQSPRYKIIEKKQPVAFWCNPISGHNTLYWYLQNLGQGPELLIRYENEEAVDDSQLPKDRFSAERLKGVDSTLKIQPAELGDSAVYLCASSLIRYEQYFGPGTRLTVT.